This record covers a single T cell receptor (beta chain). The sample originates from a study of blood T cell repertoires in COVID-19. The data were produced by immunoSEQ multiplex PCR, yet TCRdb's version contains in-frame clones alone and is incomplete. The sample lists about 200,000 clones, less than 90% occurring once. Germline loops: CDR1 KGHDR, CDR2 SFDVKD. Trimming removed 7 bases at V and 3 bases at J, with 22 bases between. This CDR3 spans 17 amino acids. The sequence was obtained from a woman under 40 who had been exposed to COVID-19. The sequencing input was PBMCs or T cells enriched from blood (not recorded which). This chain uses TRBV24-1 with TRBJ2-3; D unclear. CDR3 amino acids: CATSKRESLARTDTQYF. The CDR3 DNA is TGTGCCACCAGCAAGCGTGAGTCATTAGCTCGAACAGATACGCAGTATTTT.